Listed here are 27 T cell receptor beta chains from one sample, sequenced in a study of cytomegalovirus exposure and HLA in healthy donors. PCR employed 60 Vbeta and 13 Jbeta primers. The table came from immunoSEQ multiplex PCR; TCRdb's copy has only in-frame clones and leaves some out. This listing includes about 67,000 clones. The specimen sequenced was PBMCs. The receptor source for this set is a boy aged 10-17 years in good health and CMV-seronegative.

This rearrangement joins TRBV11-2 to TRBJ1-1; the D is unclear. V lost 2 bases to trimming and J lost 5 bases, with 6 bases between them. The CDR3 extends over 12 amino acids. In germline, CDR1 is SGHAT, CDR2 FQNNGV. CDR3 residues: CASSLRETEAFF. CDR3 DNA: TGTGCCAGCAGCTTAAGGGAGACTGAAGCTTTCTTT.

This chain connects TRBV5-1 to TRBJ1-1; D not certain. Trimming removed 3 bases from V and 6 bases from J, with 21 bases in between. The germline V gene has CDR1 SGHRS and CDR2 YFSETQ. This CDR3 region has 16 residues. The CDR3 sequence is CASSSTVQGSTAEAFF. CDR3 DNA: TGCGCCAGCAGCTCGACGGTACAAGGGAGTACAGCTGAAGCTTTCTTT.

In DNA, the CDR3 is TGTGCCTGTAGGACAGGGGGGGGAAACACCATATATTTT. It translates to CACRTGGGNTIYF. The V and J genes are TRBV30 and TRBJ1-3; 10 bases align to TRBD1. The CDR3 spans 13 residues. Germline values: CDR1 GTSNPN, CDR2 SVGIG (reference sequence). J was trimmed by 4 bases and V by 6 bases; bases with no gene match: 3.

The rearrangement uses TRBV18 and TRBJ1-2, with 7 bases that match TRBD1. Trimming removed 2 bases from V and 3 bases from J; junction bases left unmatched: 0. The CDR3 sequence is 13 residues long. In germline, CDR1 is KGHSH, CDR2 LQKENI. The CDR3 coding sequence is TGTGCCAGCTCACCAGACAGGGACTATGGCTACACCTTC. This gives the protein CASSPDRDYGYTF.

This sequence joins TRBV5-6 and TRBJ2-5; D is perhaps TRBD1 (6 bases). Germline V gene sequence: CDR1 SGHDT, CDR2 YYEEEE. The CDR3 spans 13 residues. The V gene lost 4 bases and the J gene lost 1 base, with 8 bases spanning the gap. The CDR3 bases are TGTGCCAGCAGCGGGGGCTTCCAAGAGACCCAGTACTTC. Amino acids: CASSGGFQETQYF.

This chain links TRBV7-8 with TRBJ1-5; 10 bases are a match to TRBD1. The CDR3 spans 17 residues. With V trimmed by 0 bases and J by 2 bases, 4 bases remained unmatched. Germline lookup yields CDR1 SGHVS and CDR2 FQNEAQ. The CDR3 bases are TGTGCCAGCAGCTTAGCGGGACAGGGGATTGGCAATCAGCCCCAGCATTTT. As protein: CASSLAGQGIGNQPQHF. Full variable domain (missing parts from reference TRBV7-8 and TRBJ1-5): GAGVSQSPRYKVAKRGQDVALRCDPISGHVSLFWYQQALGQGPEFLTYFQNEAQLDKSGLPSDRFFAERPEGSVSTLKIQRTQQEDSAVYLCASSLAGQGIGNQPQHFGDGTRLSIL.

V and J are TRBV5-1 and TRBJ1-1, with 7 bases matching TRBD1. The V and J ends lost 0 bases and 4 bases, in that order; junction bases with no gene match: 12. This CDR3 spans 17 amino acids. The germline V gene encodes CDR1 SGHRS and CDR2 YFSETQ. CDR3 protein: CASSLGRGLDSSTEAFF. CDR3 nucleotide sequence: TGCGCCAGCAGCTTGGGTAGGGGGCTTGATAGTAGCACTGAAGCTTTCTTT.

The CDR3 DNA reads TGTGCCAGCAGCTTAGAAGGGGTCAATGAGCAGTTCTTC. It yields the protein CASSLEGVNEQFF. V is TRBV11-3 and J is TRBJ2-1; weak D call: TRBD1 (5 bases). CDR3 length equals 13 residues. Trimming left V 0 bases short and J 6 bases short, with 6 bases between. The germline V gene has CDR1 SGHNT and CDR2 YENEEA.

V and J are TRBV4-1 and TRBJ2-2, with D tentatively TRBD2 (6 bases). The CDR3 consists of 17 residues. Between the trimmed V and J ends, which lost 7 bases and 4 bases, there was a span of 22 bases. The germline CDR1 and CDR2 sequences are MGHRA and YSYEKL. The CDR3 loop is CASIGLRDSAGTGELFF. CDR3 nucleotide sequence: TGCGCCAGCATAGGTTTGAGGGACTCCGCGGGCACCGGGGAGCTGTTTTTT.

The chain recombines TRBV10-2 with TRBJ2-7, with 11 bases matching TRBD2. The length of the CDR3 is 19 residues. J gave up 5 bases and V 6 bases, and 21 bases lay outside the gene matches. Germline V gene data show CDR1 as WSHSY and CDR2 as SAAADI. DNA of the CDR3: TGCGCCAGCAGCCCCGGCCCGCTAGCGGGAGGTTCCCACTATCACGAGCAGTACTTC. Protein sequence: CASSPGPLAGGSHYHEQYF.

The V gene is TRBV11-3, the J gene TRBJ2-3; the D gene is possibly TRBD2 (5 bases). The germline V and J ends were trimmed by 5 bases and 2 bases, with 8 bases remaining between them. CDR1 and CDR2 from the germline V gene are SGHNT and YENEEA. CDR3 length: 13 amino acids. In nucleotides, the CDR3 is TGTGCCAGCAGCAGGAGGCACACAGATACGCAGTATTTT. This sequence encodes CASSRRHTDTQYF.

The chain couples TRBV7-9 to TRBJ2-7; 10 bases match TRBD2. After removal of 1 base from V and 2 bases from J, the junction contained 11 bases not matched to a gene. Germline CDR1 SEHNR, CDR2 FQNEAQ (reference sequence). The length of the CDR3 is 18 residues. CDR3 loop: CASSLEGGLAGVAYEQYF. The DNA for the CDR3 is TGTGCCAGCAGCTTAGAGGGGGGTCTAGCGGGAGTCGCCTACGAGCAGTACTTC.

The rearrangement links TRBV5-4 to TRBJ2-3; 7 bases line up with TRBD1. The germline gives CDR1 SGHNT, CDR2 YYREEE (reference sequence). Trimming cost V 0 bases and J 4 bases; bases outside gene matches: 5. There are 15 residues in the CDR3. Here the CDR3 DNA reads TGTGCCAGCAGCTTGGAAGCAGGGGGATCAGATACGCAGTATTTT. It is translated as CASSLEAGGSDTQYF. Full variable domain (remainder filled in from reference TRBV5-4 and TRBJ2-3): ETGVTQSPTHLIKTRGQQVTLRCSSQSGHNTVSWYQQALGQGPQFIFQYYREEENGRGNFPPRFSGLQFPNYSSELNVNALELDDSALYLCASSLEAGGSDTQYFGPGTRLTVL.

V is TRBV19 and J is TRBJ2-3; D is undetermined. The CDR3 runs to 15 residues. CDR1 LNHDA and CDR2 SQIVND come from the germline V gene (reference sequence). Trimming left V 6 bases short and J 2 bases short, with 15 bases between. The CDR3: CASRSASLSTDTQYF. The CDR3, as DNA: TGTGCCAGTAGGAGCGCATCCCTGTCCACAGATACGCAGTATTTT.

V is TRBV2 and J is TRBJ1-5, with D possibly TRBD1 on 6 matching bases. The CDR3 sequence is 13 residues long. Trimming pared 8 bases from V and 5 bases from J, leaving 13 bases between. Germline V gene lookup returns CDR1 SNHLY and CDR2 FYNNEI. The CDR3 is CASVRDIDQPQHF. Written as DNA, the CDR3 is TGTGCCAGCGTCCGGGACATCGATCAGCCCCAGCATTTT.

In the case of this clone: Other DNA sequences in the sample encode the same CDR3. This sequence joins TRBV30 and TRBJ1-1; D is undetermined. The V end was cut by 5 bases, the J end by 4 bases, with 8 bases between. Germline CDR1 GTSNPN, CDR2 SVGIG (reference sequence). This CDR3 comprises 11 residues. The CDR3 DNA reads as TGTGCCTGGGGGAGAAGCACTGAAGCTTTCTTT. This encodes CAWGRSTEAFF.

V and J are TRBV5-4 and TRBJ2-1; perhaps TRBD2 as D (6 bases). CDR1 and CDR2 from the germline V gene are SGHNT and YYREEE (reference sequence). Trimming shortened V by 1 base and J by 8 bases, and 19 bases separated the two germline ends. The CDR3 runs to 16 residues. CDR3 loop: CASSLLAGPGRDEQFF. In nucleotides, the CDR3 is TGTGCCAGCAGCTTGTTGGCGGGGCCCGGTAGGGATGAGCAGTTCTTC.

This chain joins TRBV28 and TRBJ1-6; D ambiguous. Germline assignment: CDR1 MDHEN and CDR2 SYDVKM. The CDR3 totals 11 residues. The V end lost 3 bases, the J end lost 10 bases, and 4 bases lay between the germline ends. The CDR3 DNA reads as TGTGCCAGCAGTTTTTCGTCACCCCTCCACTTT. It encodes CASSFSSPLHF.

J is TRBJ2-7 and V is TRBV30, with 7 bases lining up with TRBD1. The CDR3 totals 15 residues. Trimming at V came to 0 bases and at J to 0 bases, leaving 5 bases not matched to a gene. Germline CDR1 is GTSNPN and CDR2 is SVGIG (reference sequence). The DNA of the CDR3 is TGTGCCTGGAGTGTAATAGACAGGGTCTCCTACGAGCAGTACTTC. Protein: CAWSVIDRVSYEQYF.

The gene calls are TRBV6-6 and TRBJ2-5; 9 bases line up with TRBD2. Unmatched junction bases numbered 3, after V lost 6 bases and J lost 1 base. The CDR3 is made up of 14 amino acids. The germline CDR1 and CDR2 sequences are MNHNY and SVGAGI (reference sequence). The CDR3 reads CASRELAGQETQYF. In nucleotides, the CDR3 is TGTGCCAGCAGGGAACTAGCGGGCCAAGAGACCCAGTACTTC.

Worth noting for this clone: Distinct nucleotide sequences in the sample also encode this CDR3. The chain employs TRBV4-2 and TRBJ2-3; 7 bases agree with TRBD2. CDR1 and CDR2 from the germline V gene are LGHNA and YNFKEQ. The CDR3 is 15 amino acids. Losses at the gene ends were 0 bases for V and 0 bases for J; bases not matched to a gene: 0. CDR3 nucleotide sequence: TGTGCCAGCAGCCAAGAAGCGGGGAGCACAGATACGCAGTATTTT. Translated, it gives CASSQEAGSTDTQYF.

The genes are TRBV5-1 and TRBJ2-1, with 11 bases matching TRBD2. J gave up 7 bases and V 3 bases, and 3 bases lay outside the gene matches. This CDR3 contains 14 residues. Germline CDR1 is SGHRS and CDR2 is YFSETQ. The CDR3 DNA sequence: TGCGCCAGCAGCTCGGGACTAGCGGTAAATGAGCAGTTCTTC. This gives the protein CASSSGLAVNEQFF. The variable domain in full, completed from reference TRBV5-1 and TRBJ2-1, reads KAGVTQTPRYLIKTRGQQVTLSCSPISGHRSVSWYQQTPGQGLQFLFEYFSETQRNKGNFPGRFSGRQFSNSRSEMNVSTLELGDSALYLCASSSGLAVNEQFFGPGTRLTVL.

The chain carries TRBV12-5 and TRBJ1-5, with no clear D. V was pared by 0 bases and J by 5 bases, with 23 bases between. CDR1 LGHNT and CDR2 FRNRAP come from the germline V gene. CDR3 length equals 19 residues. The CDR3 sequence: CASGLVTRSIQRDYQPQHF. The CDR3 bases are TGTGCTAGTGGTTTGGTAACTAGATCCATTCAGCGGGATTATCAGCCCCAGCATTTT.

The V gene is TRBV27, the J gene TRBJ1-2, with 7 bases lining up with TRBD1. The CDR3 has 19 amino acids. Germline CDR1 reads MNHEY; CDR2 reads SMNVEV (reference sequence). The V and J ends lost 4 bases and 1 base, in that order; junction bases with no gene match: 18. Here the CDR3 reads CASSSGTAGSTTLNYGYTF. As DNA, the CDR3 is TGTGCCAGCAGTTCAGGGACAGCGGGCTCGACAACCCTTAACTATGGCTACACCTTC.

The CDR3 coding sequence is TGTGCCAGCAGCCGGGACAGGGGTAACTACACCTTC. Protein: CASSRDRGNYTF. J is TRBJ1-2 and V is TRBV6-6; 10 bases are shared with TRBD1. V dropped 6 bases and J dropped 10; count of bases not matched to a gene: 5. The CDR3 covers 12 residues. CDR1 is MNHNY and CDR2 is SVGAGI in the germline V gene (reference sequence).

CDR3 amino acids: CASSSDSSGNSPLHF. In nucleotides, the CDR3 is TGTGCCAGTAGTTCGGACAGTTCGGGCAATTCACCCCTCCACTTT. The V gene is TRBV19, the J gene TRBJ1-6; D might be TRBD1 (6 bases). The CDR3 consists of 15 residues. CDR1 and CDR2 (germline): LNHDA, SQIVND (reference sequence). V was clipped by 5 bases and J by 7 bases, with 15 bases between them.

The chain recombines TRBV6-6 with TRBJ1-1; 7 bases align to TRBD1. Germline V CDR1 and CDR2: MNHNY, SVGAGI (reference sequence). After removal of 2 bases from V and 3 bases from J, the junction contained 3 bases not matched to a gene. The CDR3 is made up of 14 amino acids. This CDR3 reads CASSYRQGHTEAFF. The CDR3 bases are TGTGCCAGCAGTTACAGACAGGGCCACACTGAAGCTTTCTTT.